This T cell receptor beta chain came from a study of cytomegalovirus exposure and HLA in healthy donors. It was with 60 Vbeta and 13 Jbeta primers that the PCR ran. The repertoire was sequenced with immunoSEQ multiplex PCR; TCRdb's copy has only in-frame clones and lacks some. Here the sample table reports 60,000 to 65,000 clones. Looked up from germline, CDR1 is LNHNV and CDR2 is YYDKDF (reference sequence). Trimming left V 9 bases short and J 5 bases short, with 16 bases between. The CDR3 extends over 13 amino acids. Sequenced: PBMCs. The J gene is TRBJ1-1, the V gene TRBV15, with D possibly being TRBD1 (5 bases). The source of this sequence is a woman aged 18 to 35 in good health and CMV-seronegative. The CDR3 DNA follows: TGTGCCACTACCAGGGAAATCGGTACTGAAGCTTTCTTT. Encoded protein: CATTREIGTEAFF.